This is a list of T cell receptor beta chains from one sample in a study of T cells in Graves' hyperthyroidism and ophthalmopathy. TCRdb re-called the multiplex PCR reads with MiXCR, one entry per CDR3 protein. This repertoire shows roughly 700,000 distinct CDR3 sequences, around 40% found once; its top ten account for less than 35%. The sample comprised blood. The source of these receptors is a woman aged 40-49 years with Graves' hyperthyroidism. CDR3s include the opening cysteine and the closing phenylalanine or tryptophan. The D gene is left open where the match is weak. A row's size may be missing; if present it is once, few, many or a size class.

D gene	V gene	clone size	J gene	CDR3 protein	CDR3 DNA
NA	TRBV10-2	many	TRBJ1-5	CASRSPGGNQPQHF	TGCGCCAGCAGGTCCCCAGGGGGCAATCAGCCCCAGCATTTT
NA	TRBV7-7	few	TRBJ2-3	CASSRDASTDTQYF	TGTGCTAGCAGCCGAGATGCTAGCACAGATACGCAGTATTTT
NA	TRBV20-1	many	TRBJ1-1	CSARSLAGRTEAFF	TGCAGTGCTAGGTCCCTGGCAGGGAGGACTGAAGCTTTCTTT
TRBD1	TRBV7-8	many	TRBJ2-5	CASSRWTGEETQYF	TGTGCCAGCAGCCGATGGACAGGGGAAGAGACCCAGTACTTC
NA	TRBV9	many	TRBJ1-1	CASSGKDSNTEAFF	TGTGCCAGCAGCGGAAAGGACTCGAACACTGAAGCTTTCTTT
NA	TRBV7-2	many	TRBJ2-7	CASSWGPEYEQYF	TGTGCCAGCAGCTGGGGACCCGAATACGAGCAGTACTTC
NA	TRBV7-2	many	TRBJ1-1	CASSLAGTQAFF	TGTGCCAGCAGCTTAGCGGGGACTCAAGCTTTCTTT
NA	TRBV10-3	NA	TRBJ2-6	CASSYKSLNGANVLTF	TGTGCCAGCAGTTACAAGTCCCTAAATGGGGCCAACGTCCTGACTTTC
NA	TRBV6-2/TRBV6-3	many	TRBJ1-1	CASTKSTEAFF	TGTGCCAGCACCAAGAGCACTGAAGCTTTCTTT
NA	TRBV10-3	few	TRBJ2-6	CAVLKSGANVLTF	TGTGCCGTTCTAAAATCTGGGGCCAACGTCCTGACTTTC
TRBD2	TRBV9	many	TRBJ2-5	CASSAGGEETQYF	TGTGCCAGCAGCGCGGGGGGGGAAGAGACCCAGTACTTC
NA	TRBV14	few	TRBJ1-1	CASSQGFSTERNMNTEAFF	TGTGCCAGCAGCCAAGGCTTTTCGACAGAGCGTAATATGAACACTGAAGCTTTCTTT
NA	TRBV7-2	NA	TRBJ2-6	CASRPNVLTF	TGTGCCAGCAGGCCCAACGTCCTGACTTTC
TRBD2	TRBV2	many	TRBJ2-5	CASVDGLATETQYF	TGTGCCAGCGTAGACGGACTAGCAACGGAGACCCAGTACTTC
NA	TRBV28	NA	TRBJ2-7	CASSFSWVVNEQYF	TGTGCCAGCAGCTTCTCTTGGGTGGTCAACGAGCAGTACTTC
TRBD1	TRBV6-1	NA	TRBJ1-2	CGSSAGTGLGYTF	TGTGGCAGCAGCGCCGGGACAGGGCTAGGCTACACCTTC
TRBD2	TRBV7-8	NA	TRBJ2-2	CASKYGGGTGTGELFF	TGTGCCAGCAAATACGGCGGGGGGACGGGCACCGGGGAGCTGTTTTTT
NA	TRBV6-4	many	TRBJ1-6	CASSVTSNNSPLHF	TGTGCCAGCAGTGTTACCTCCAATAATTCACCCCTCCACTTT
TRBD2	TRBV24-1	many	TRBJ2-1	CATGASGYNEQFF	TGTGCCACCGGGGCTAGCGGATACAATGAGCAGTTCTTC
TRBD2	TRBV10-3	NA	TRBJ2-5	CAISALGLAGKETQYF	TGTGCCATCTCCGCTCTGGGGCTAGCGGGGAAAGAGACCCAGTACTTC
NA	TRBV2	NA	TRBJ1-1	CASSYDSGINTEAFF	TGTGCCAGCAGTTACGATTCCGGGATAAACACTGAAGCTTTCTTT
NA	TRBV25-1	NA	TRBJ1-6	CASSSYRDGDSPLHF	TGTGCCAGCAGTTCCTACAGGGATGGGGATTCACCCCTCCACTTT
TRBD1	TRBV20-1	NA	TRBJ2-5	CSARVAGGNQETQYF	TGCAGTGCTAGAGTGGCAGGGGGAAACCAAGAGACCCAGTACTTC